The source of this TCR beta chain is a study of Tregs in tolerant kidney transplant recipients. This clone was seen a few times. Per germline, CDR1 LNHDA and CDR2 SQIVND (reference sequence). The junction had 10 bases not matched to a gene; V was cut back by 5 bases and J by 5 bases. The CDR3 has 16 residues. This table comes from immunoSEQ multiplex PCR, and its TCRdb copy is limited to in-frame clones, with some not included. The repertoire holds about 73,000 clones, around 93% seen once, with about 0.36% in the top ten. The chain has TRBV19 and TRBJ2-2, with 8 bases lining up with TRBD1. This receptor was identified in a human donor who received a combined kidney and bone marrow transplant. The sample consisted of Tregs from blood, taken before the transplant. The CDR3 nucleotides read TGTGCCAGTAGTGCCGGACAGGGCTGGGGGACCGGGGAGCTGTTTTTT. It is translated as CASSAGQGWGTGELFF.